These 32 T cell receptor beta chains share one sample of origin, sequenced in a study of blood T cell repertoires in COVID-19. Profiling relied on immunoSEQ multiplex PCR, and the TCRdb table lists in-frame clones only, not all of them. The profile shows around 60,000 clones, approximately 77% of them singletons. The sequencing input was peripheral blood. These receptors were obtained from a woman between 70 and 85 years old with COVID-19, enrolled during active disease.

The rearrangement uses TRBV27 and TRBJ2-1; 11 positions agree with TRBD2. This CDR3 region has 14 residues. The germline V gene has CDR1 MNHEY and CDR2 SMNVEV (reference sequence). The trim removed 5 bases at V and 7 bases at J, leaving 4 bases unmatched. The CDR3 nucleotides are TGTGCCAGCAGTACCACTAGCGGGGGTAATGAGCAGTTCTTC. It is translated as CASSTTSGGNEQFF.

The genes are TRBV9 and TRBJ1-2, with D perhaps TRBD1 (6 bases). Germline assignment: CDR1 SGDLS and CDR2 YYNGEE. The CDR3 covers 12 residues. The V and J ends lost 4 bases and 6 bases respectively, with 10 bases between them. Here the CDR3 reads CASSQGSDGYTF. The CDR3 bases are TGTGCCAGCAGCCAGGGGTCTGATGGCTACACCTTC.

This clone was picked up a small number of times. V and J are TRBV6-5 and TRBJ1-3; possibly TRBD1 for D (6 bases). Per the germline V gene, CDR1 is MNHEY and CDR2 is SVGAGI. V gave up 6 bases and J gave up 0 bases, with 12 bases separating them. This CDR3 comprises 15 residues. The CDR3 region is CASRGTSSSGNTIYF. The CDR3 DNA reads TGTGCCAGCAGGGGGACATCGAGCTCTGGAAACACCATATATTTT.

The chain is built from TRBV3-1 (or the pseudogene TRBV3-2) and TRBJ1-1; D perhaps matches TRBD1 (6 bases). CDR1 is LGHDT, CDR2 YNNKEL, per germline (reference sequence). The CDR3 runs to 15 residues. V was shortened by 2 bases and J by 8 bases, with 18 bases between the two germline ends. CDR3 in amino acids: CASSQRGRGTKEAFF. The CDR3 nucleotides read TGTGCCAGCAGCCAAAGGGGCAGGGGCACCAAAGAAGCTTTCTTT.

The rearrangement joins TRBV10-3 to TRBJ1-1; D is perhaps TRBD1 (5 bases). This CDR3 contains 13 residues. Germline CDR1 ENHRY, CDR2 SYGVKD. V lost 4 bases and J lost 4, with 10 bases in between. In DNA, the CDR3 is TGTGCCATCAGTGGGGGGGGAGGCACTGAAGCTTTCTTT. Translating it yields CAISGGGGTEAFF.

The V gene is TRBV3-1 (or the pseudogene TRBV3-2), the J gene TRBJ2-5; 15 positions match TRBD2. CDR3 size: 17 residues. Germline V CDR1 and CDR2: LGHDT, YNNKEL (reference sequence). J lost 2 bases, V lost 2 bases, and 3 bases had no gene match. In DNA form, the CDR3 reads TGTGCCAGCAGCCAACCCGGGACTAGCGGGGGGCAAGAGACCCAGTACTTC. The encoded protein is CASSQPGTSGGQETQYF.

This clone was recorded once. CDR3 sequence: CASSAQDREDSPLHF. CDR3 bases: TGTGCCAGCAGCGCTCAGGACAGGGAGGATTCACCCCTCCACTTT. The V and J genes are TRBV7-2 and TRBJ1-6, with 8 bases that match TRBD1. This CDR3 contains 15 residues. V lost 5 bases, J lost 8 bases, and 8 bases stayed unmatched. CDR1 SGHTA and CDR2 FQGNSA come from the germline V gene.

The rearrangement uses TRBV7-8 and TRBJ2-7, with a tentative D call TRBD2 (6 bases). CDR1 SGHVS and CDR2 FQNEAQ come from the germline V gene. The CDR3 spans 16 residues. V was cut by 5 bases and J by 2 bases, with 19 bases left in between. CDR3 residues: CASSAKTGGRAYEQYV. CDR3 coding DNA: TGTGCCAGCAGCGCGAAGACTGGGGGGAGAGCCTACGAGCAGTACGTC.

This sequence joins TRBV3-1 (or the pseudogene TRBV3-2) and TRBJ2-1, with 14 bases that match TRBD2. Looked up from germline, CDR1 is LGHDT and CDR2 is YNNKEL (reference sequence). The CDR3 consists of 16 residues. The junction had 4 bases not matched to a gene; V was cut back by 4 bases and J by 5 bases. CDR3 in amino acids: CASSRGLAGADNEQFF. CDR3 DNA sequence: TGTGCCAGCAGCCGGGGACTAGCGGGAGCGGACAATGAGCAGTTCTTC.

V usage is TRBV7-9 and J usage is TRBJ2-2; D is unresolved. CDR3 length: 11 amino acids. Trimming left V 7 bases short and J 5 bases short, with 5 bases between. Germline values: CDR1 SEHNR, CDR2 FQNEAQ (reference sequence). CDR3 protein: CASTVTGELFF. The CDR3 DNA sequence: TGTGCCAGCACCGTAACCGGGGAGCTGTTTTTT. The full variable domain, completed using reference TRBV7-9 and TRBJ2-2, is DTGVSQNPRHKITKRGQNVTFRCDPISEHNRLYWYRQTLGQGPEFLTYFQNEAQLEKSRLLSDRFSAERPKGSFSTLEIQRTEQGDSAMYLCASTVTGELFFGEGSRLTVL.

The chain recombines TRBV7-9 with TRBJ2-1; maybe TRBD2 (5 bases). The CDR3 is 15 amino acids. The V gene's germline CDR1 is SEHNR and CDR2 FQNEAQ (reference sequence). The ends were cut back, 5 bases at V and 5 bases at J, with 16 bases in the middle. As DNA, the CDR3 is TGTGCCAGCAGCGTACTAGGAGTGACCAACAATGAGCAGTTCTTC. It is translated as CASSVLGVTNNEQFF.

This clone was recorded a few times. The chain employs TRBV19 and TRBJ1-4; TRBD1 agrees at 7 bases. The CDR3 is 13 amino acids. Germline V gives CDR1 LNHDA, CDR2 SQIVND (reference sequence). J was trimmed by 8 bases and V by 6 bases; bases with no gene match: 6. CDR3 sequence: CASRETGDEKLFF. The CDR3 DNA is TGTGCCAGTAGAGAAACAGGGGACGAAAAACTGTTTTTT.

The chain employs TRBV19 and TRBJ2-1, with 9 nucleotides matching TRBD1. Germline assignment: CDR1 LNHDA and CDR2 SQIVND (reference sequence). The CDR3 covers 15 residues. V dropped 5 bases and J dropped 5; count of bases not matched to a gene: 7. CDR3 amino acids: CASSRQGGVDNEQFF. The CDR3 DNA reads TGTGCCAGTAGTCGACAGGGGGGCGTCGACAATGAGCAGTTCTTC. Full variable domain (missing parts from reference TRBV19 and TRBJ2-1): DGGITQSPKYLFRKEGQNVTLSCEQNLNHDAMYWYRQDPGQGLRLIYYSQIVNDFQKGDIAEGYSVSREKKESFPLTVTSAQKNPTAFYLCASSRQGGVDNEQFFGPGTRLTVL.

V usage is TRBV2 and J usage is TRBJ2-5; a weak D match, TRBD1 (6 bases). The germline V gene encodes CDR1 SNHLY and CDR2 FYNNEI. The germline V and J ends were trimmed by 2 bases and 1 base, with 11 bases remaining between them. The CDR3 extends over 15 amino acids. The CDR3 sequence is CASSERGNLQETQYF. CDR3 nucleotide sequence: TGTGCCAGCAGTGAAAGGGGGAACCTCCAAGAGACCCAGTACTTC.

This chain joins TRBV20-1 and TRBJ1-4; unclear D gene. Trimming left V 3 bases short and J 0 bases short, with 8 bases between. The germline V gene has CDR1 DFQATT and CDR2 SNEGSKA (reference sequence). The CDR3 length is 14 residues. CDR3 loop: CSASRGATNEKLFF. The CDR3 DNA sequence: TGCAGTGCTAGTCGGGGAGCAACTAATGAAAAACTGTTTTTT.

The rearrangement links TRBV6-5 to TRBJ1-6, with 9 bases identical to TRBD1. Germline V gives CDR1 MNHEY, CDR2 SVGAGI. The CDR3 covers 13 residues. The junction had 7 bases not matched to a gene; V was cut back by 11 bases and J by 8 bases. CDR3 nucleotide sequence: TGTGCCTTTTGCCGGGACAGGGATTCACCCCTCCACTTT. Translated: CAFCRDRDSPLHF.

This clone occurred once. The CDR3 here is CASKGLLETQYF. As DNA, the CDR3 is TGTGCCAGCAAGGGACTTTTGGAGACCCAGTACTTC. The chain has TRBV12-3 or TRBV12-4 and TRBJ2-5; weak D call: TRBD2 (6 bases). The CDR3 has 12 amino acids. Between the trimmed V and J ends, which lost 7 bases and 5 bases, there was a span of 11 bases.

A few counts support this clone. The chain joins TRBV18 to TRBJ1-2; 7 positions agree with TRBD1. This CDR3 has 17 amino acids. Germline lookup yields CDR1 KGHSH and CDR2 LQKENI. Losses at the gene ends were 2 bases for V and 7 bases for J; bases not matched to a gene: 16. The CDR3 DNA sequence: TGTGCCAGCTCACCATTTGTAAGGGGGCGCGTATTCTTTGGCTACACCTTC. Its translation: CASSPFVRGRVFFGYTF.

The V call is TRBV11-2, the J call TRBJ1-2; D is uncertain. V was trimmed by 7 bases and J by 0 bases, leaving 12 bases between them. Germline V CDR1 and CDR2: SGHAT, FQNNGV. CDR3 size: 14 residues. DNA for the CDR3: TGTGCCAGCAACCCCCCTGGGCCTAACTATGGCTACACCTTC. Translated: CASNPPGPNYGYTF.

The chain recombines TRBV9 with TRBJ2-5; 8 bases fit TRBD1. J was trimmed by 2 bases and V by 3 bases; bases with no gene match: 6. Germline CDR1 reads SGDLS; CDR2 reads YYNGEE. The CDR3 sequence is 15 residues long. CDR3 region: CASSAAGTGQETQYF. The CDR3 DNA is TGTGCCAGCAGCGCAGCCGGGACAGGACAAGAGACCCAGTACTTC.

The V gene is TRBV19, the J gene TRBJ1-3; D not certain. Trimming took off 11 bases at V and 1 base at J, with 15 bases between the two ends. Per the germline V gene, CDR1 is LNHDA and CDR2 is SQIVND (reference sequence). CDR3 size: 14 residues. CDR3 nucleotides: TGTGCCTCTCTACCCGCTTTTTCTGGAAACACCATATATTTT. Translating it yields CASLPAFSGNTIYF.

V and J are TRBV5-1 and TRBJ2-1; 13 bases fit TRBD2. The CDR3 is made up of 15 amino acids. Unmatched junction bases numbered 2, after V lost 4 bases and J lost 4 bases. Germline CDR1 reads SGHRS; CDR2 reads YFSETQ. The CDR3 region is CASSVGLAGYNEQFF. Here the CDR3 DNA reads TGCGCCAGCAGCGTGGGACTAGCGGGGTACAATGAGCAGTTCTTC.

The chain employs TRBV10-3 and TRBJ1-2; 9 nucleotides align to TRBD1. This CDR3 is built from 17 residues. The J segment lost 7 bases and the V segment lost 6 bases, leaving 18 bases of the junction unmatched. In germline, CDR1 is ENHRY, CDR2 SYGVKD. The CDR3 DNA is TGTGCCATCAGCACCCAGCGACGGGACAGGGAGTTGGGTGGCTACACCTTC. As protein: CAISTQRRDRELGGYTF.

The chain links TRBV6-5 to TRBJ2-5; D possibly corresponds to TRBD2 (5 bases). The CDR3 has 13 amino acids. Germline V CDR1 and CDR2: MNHEY, SVGAGI. Trimming pared 6 bases from V and 4 bases from J, leaving 12 bases between. Written as DNA, the CDR3 is TGTGCCAGCAGAGCCCCGGGGTTAGAGACCCAGTACTTC. It is translated as CASRAPGLETQYF.

There are a few counts of this clone. The chain joins TRBV7-3 to TRBJ1-6, with 7 nucleotides matching TRBD1. CDR1 is SGHTA and CDR2 is FQGTGA in the germline V gene. V shed 5 bases and J 13 bases; nucleotides not matched to a gene: 8. The CDR3 runs to 13 residues. CDR3 DNA sequence: TGTGCCAGCAGCCAGGGACAGACTACTCCCCTCCACTTT. It codes for CASSQGQTTPLHF.

The DNA of the CDR3 is TGTGCCAGCAGCTTGACCGGGACCTCGGGACTCGAAAAACTGTTTTTT. It specifies CASSLTGTSGLEKLFF. The chain joins TRBV5-4 to TRBJ1-4; tentatively, D is TRBD1 (5 bases). Trimming took 1 base from V and 8 from J, leaving 18 bases between them. Germline lookup yields CDR1 SGHNT and CDR2 YYREEE (reference sequence). The CDR3 length is 16 residues.

CDR3 in amino acids: CATLGLAGVVTEQFF. The CDR3 DNA reads TGTGCCACCCTCGGACTAGCGGGAGTAGTGACTGAGCAGTTCTTC. V gene TRBV19 combines with J gene TRBJ2-1; TRBD2 agrees at 13 bases. The V segment lost 10 bases and the J segment 9 bases; nucleotides outside the gene matches: 12. Germline V CDR1 and CDR2: LNHDA, SQIVND (reference sequence). The CDR3 sequence is 15 residues long.

The chain uses TRBV6-5 and TRBJ2-2, with TRBD2 matching over 8 bases. This CDR3 is 15 amino acids long. Germline-derived CDR1 and CDR2 are MNHEY and SVGAGI. The ends lost 5 bases at V and 1 base at J; junction bases unmatched: 3. In nucleotides, the CDR3 is TGTGCCAGCAGTCGCGGGGGGCAGAACACCGGGGAGCTGTTTTTT. This sequence encodes CASSRGGQNTGELFF.

This clone was found once. The V and J genes are TRBV4-2 and TRBJ2-5, with TRBD2 identical over 14 bases. J lost 0 bases, V lost 1 base, and 22 bases had no gene match. CDR1 and CDR2 (germline): LGHNA, YNFKEQ. The CDR3 spans 24 residues. The CDR3 spells CASSQAIGDSKQGLAGAHQETQYF. The DNA of the CDR3 is TGTGCCAGCAGCCAAGCCATCGGGGACTCGAAACAGGGACTAGCGGGGGCTCACCAAGAGACCCAGTACTTC.

This chain joins TRBV7-2 and TRBJ1-1, with D hard to call. V was shortened by 3 bases and J by 1 base, with 9 bases between the two germline ends. CDR1 and CDR2 from the germline V gene are SGHTA and FQGNSA. The CDR3 consists of 14 residues. CDR3 bases: TGTGCCAGCAGCTTCGTGGCGGAGAACACTGAAGCTTTCTTT. Protein: CASSFVAENTEAFF.

V usage is TRBV2 and J usage is TRBJ2-3, with D perhaps TRBD2 (6 bases). Trimming cost V 3 bases and J 8 bases, with 18 bases left between them. CDR1 and CDR2 from the germline V gene are SNHLY and FYNNEI. The CDR3 has 15 residues. CDR3 region: CASSEPGGNGGTQYF. The DNA of the CDR3 is TGTGCCAGCAGTGAGCCTGGCGGGAACGGAGGTACGCAGTATTTT.

This rearrangement joins TRBV3-1 (or the pseudogene TRBV3-2) to TRBJ2-3; 7 bases agree with TRBD2. Germline loops: CDR1 LGHDT, CDR2 YNNKEL (reference sequence). J gave up 2 bases and V 3 bases, and 5 bases lay outside the gene matches. The CDR3 has 15 amino acids. The CDR3, as DNA: TGTGCCAGCAGCCAGGGTCGGGGGGACACAGATACGCAGTATTTT. This gives the protein CASSQGRGDTDTQYF.